The 17 T cell receptor beta chains given below trace back to one sample, sequenced in a study of regulatory T cells in long-lasting Graves disease (dated by TCRdb to 2020 to 2023). The meaning of the sample's time point label: newly diagnosed GD, antithyroid drugs for less than 3 months. For both TCR sequencing and RNA sequencing, RNA was extracted from PBMCs using TRIzol. The library was obtained by multiplex PCR. TCRdb lists the instrument as Illumina HiSeq 4000. CDR3 regions were amplified by Arm-PCR with iRepertoire HTBI primers to construct TCR beta libraries. TCRdb's own reprocessing of the public reads used fastp at Q25 and MiXCR and kept productive beta chains. Rows merge per CDR3 protein into single entries with the most common DNA and genes. Present in this sample are 400,000 to 550,000 distinct CDR3 sequences, 15% to 20% of which were seen just once. The ten largest clones represent approximately 11% of the sample.

This sample was shared with a second study, whose subject was T cells in Graves' hyperthyroidism and ophthalmopathy.

The sequences come from peripheral blood mononuclear cells (PBMCs), collected at new diagnosis, from a patient treated with antithyroid drugs. These receptors were taken from a woman aged 30 to 39 with Graves disease. Donor details come from another sample of the same person, matched by shared clones.

V is TRBV28 and J is TRBJ2-7; 7 bases are shared with TRBD1. V lost 5 bases and J lost 1; bases outside the gene matches: 11. The CDR3 extends over 16 amino acids. Germline V gene data show CDR1 as MDHEN and CDR2 as SYDVKM. CDR3 sequence (DNA): TGTGCCAGCAGTCCCCCCCCGGGACAGATTTCCTACGAGCAGTACTTC. Residues: CASSPPPGQISYEQYF.

The chain joins TRBV25-1 to TRBJ2-5; weak D call: TRBD2 (6 bases). V was trimmed by 10 bases and J by 1 base, leaving 16 bases between them. The CDR3 totals 14 residues. In germline, CDR1 is MGHDK, CDR2 SYGVNS. For the CDR3, the DNA is TGTGCCACCGACCTTGGGGGGACCCAAGAGACCCAGTACTTC. It specifies CATDLGGTQETQYF.

Details on this clonotype: The junction departs from the called germline gene at one end, perhaps through a read error. The genes are TRBV6-5 and TRBJ2-7; possible D gene TRBD2, 7 bases. This CDR3 is built from 11 residues. The V gene's germline CDR1 is MNHEY and CDR2 SVGAGI. Here the CDR3 DNA reads TGTGCCAGCAGTTACGGGGGGGACATCGTCTTC. It yields the protein CASSYGGDIVF.

There are many counts of this clonotype. The rearrangement joins TRBV6-2 or TRBV6-3 to TRBJ2-7; 8 positions agree with TRBD2. Germline V lookup: CDR1 MNHEY, CDR2 SVGEGT. V dropped 2 bases and J dropped 4; count of bases not matched to a gene: 7. The CDR3 has 15 residues. The CDR3 loop reads CASSYGGSGRYEQYF. CDR3 in DNA: TGTGCCAGCAGTTACGGTGGGAGCGGGAGATACGAGCAGTACTTC.

The CDR3, as DNA: TGTGCCAGCAGTCGACTAGGAGGAGGTGGGAGGGGACGACAAGAGACCCAGTACTTC. Residues: CASSRLGGGGRGRQETQYF. The chain joins TRBV6-1 to TRBJ2-5; 7 bases fit TRBD2. Germline V lookup: CDR1 MNHNS, CDR2 SASEGT. This CDR3 is built from 19 residues. Trimming took 5 bases from V and 2 from J; bases not matched to a gene: 20.

The rearrangement links TRBV5-1 to TRBJ2-7; 9 nucleotides match TRBD2. In germline, CDR1 is SGHRS, CDR2 YFSETQ. The CDR3 totals 15 residues. Trimming took 3 bases from V and 0 from J; bases not matched to a gene: 4. CDR3 sequence reads: CASSSLAGFSYEQYF. In DNA form, the CDR3 reads TGCGCCAGCAGCTCCCTAGCGGGATTCTCCTACGAGCAGTACTTC.

This clonotype was counted at least ten times. The chain is built from TRBV6-5 and TRBJ1-5; the D gene is possibly TRBD1 (5 bases). The CDR3 consists of 14 residues. From germline, CDR1 is MNHEY and CDR2 SVGAGI. Deletions cut 4 bases from V and 9 bases from J, with 16 bases between. CDR3 nucleotides: TGTGCCAGCAGTTTCCGGGACTCCCTCTGGCCCCAGCATTTT. It specifies CASSFRDSLWPQHF.

The J gene is TRBJ2-5, the V gene TRBV6-1; D is tentatively TRBD1 or TRBD2 (5 bases each). Trimming removed 6 bases from V and 4 bases from J, with 15 bases in between. CDR1 MNHNS and CDR2 SASEGT come from the germline V gene. This CDR3 spans 14 amino acids. CDR3 coding DNA: TGTGCCAGCAGCCCTGACCTGGGGGTAGAGACCCAGTACTTC. Protein: CASSPDLGVETQYF.

This clonotype was seen at least ten times. V usage is TRBV3-1 and J usage is TRBJ2-3; D is unresolved. Per the germline V gene, CDR1 is LGHDT and CDR2 is YNNKEL (reference sequence). V was cut by 0 bases and J by 3 bases, with 7 bases left in between. CDR3 size: 14 residues. CDR3 sequence: CASSQDSSTDTQYF. CDR3 DNA sequence: TGTGCCAGCAGCCAAGATTCCTCGACAGATACGCAGTATTTT.

This clonotype turned up a few times. J is TRBJ2-3 and V is TRBV28; 12 bases map to TRBD2. The DNA end is a closer match to TRBJ2-7, so the J assignment may be wrong. This CDR3 has 15 residues. Germline CDR1 and CDR2: MDHEN and SYDVKM. The CDR3 reads CASSPSSGRARRQYF. The CDR3 DNA is TGTGCCAGCAGTCCATCTAGCGGGAGGGCCCGTAGGCAGTACTTC.

V and J are TRBV5-1 and TRBJ2-3; D is unclear. The J call may be incorrect, as the DNA end agrees better with TRBJ2-7. The V gene's germline CDR1 is SGHRS and CDR2 YFSETQ. The CDR3 spans 13 residues. CDR3 in DNA: TGCGCCAGCAGCTTGGGACAAAAAAACGAGCAGTACTTC. This encodes CASSLGQKNEQYF.

There are many counts of this clonotype. CDR3 bases: TGCGCCAGCACGGTCCTAGCGGGAGGAAGAACCGGGGAGCTGTTTTTT. Amino acid sequence: CASTVLAGGRTGELFF. The rearrangement joins TRBV5-1 to TRBJ2-2, with 11 bases lining up with TRBD2. CDR3 length: 16 residues. From germline, CDR1 is SGHRS and CDR2 YFSETQ. V shed 6 bases, J shed 5 bases, and the junction held 9 bases outside the gene matches.

This clonotype was counted at least ten times. The chain employs TRBV7-2 and TRBJ2-1, with TRBD1 matching 8 bases. CDR3 size: 16 residues. Germline CDR1 reads SGHTA; CDR2 reads FQGNSA. After removal of 3 bases from V and 2 bases from J, the junction contained 6 bases not matched to a gene. The CDR3 protein is CASSLPDRGAYNEQFF. The CDR3 coding sequence is TGTGCCAGCAGCTTGCCAGACAGGGGTGCCTACAATGAGCAGTTCTTC.

This clonotype occurred many times. V usage is TRBV3-1 and J usage is TRBJ2-1, with D unclear. Deletions cut 0 bases from V and 12 bases from J, with 12 bases between. The CDR3 loop spans 13 amino acids. Germline V CDR1 and CDR2: LGHDT, YNNKEL (reference sequence). DNA of the CDR3: TGTGCCAGCAGCCAAGATCTTCGTACTCGGCAGTTCTTC. Encoded protein: CASSQDLRTRQFF.

This clonotype showed up many times. The chain recombines TRBV7-8 with TRBJ1-5, with a possible D match to TRBD1 (5 bases). CDR1 is SGHVS, CDR2 FQNEAQ, per germline. Trimming left V 1 base short and J 1 base short, with 11 bases between. The CDR3 loop spans 16 amino acids. The CDR3, as DNA: TGTGCCAGCAGCTTAGGTAGGGGAAGAAGCAATCAGCCCCAGCATTTT. Its protein is CASSLGRGRSNQPQHF.

This clonotype was seen a few times. The rearrangement joins TRBV7-9 to TRBJ1-1; 8 bases are a match to TRBD1. The length of the CDR3 is 16 residues. With V trimmed by 5 bases and J by 1 base, 9 bases remained unmatched. Looked up from germline, CDR1 is SEHNR and CDR2 is FQNEAQ (reference sequence). CDR3 loop: CASSAGQVSQNTEAFF. DNA of the CDR3: TGTGCCAGCAGCGCGGGACAGGTATCCCAGAACACTGAAGCTTTCTTT.

This clonotype was observed a few times. V and J are TRBV29-1 and TRBJ2-1; possibly TRBD1 for D (5 bases). V lost 7 bases and J 6 bases, leaving 16 bases between the germline ends. Germline V gene lookup returns CDR1 SQVTM and CDR2 ANQGSEA. The CDR3 spans 13 residues. Here the CDR3 reads CSARARAFNEQFF. The CDR3, as DNA: TGCAGCGCCCGGGCCAGGGCTTTCAATGAGCAGTTCTTC.